These 20 T cell receptor beta chains were all obtained from the same sample, sequenced in a study of blood T cell repertoires in COVID-19 (dated by TCRdb to between 2020 and 2021). The library relied on the immunoSEQ multiplex PCR assay. This is the immuneACCESS table as TCRdb keeps it, with only in-frame sequences that have V and J called. A part of the clones is gone; compared with another copy, unresolved V genes explain less than half, and the rest is unexplained. The sample data list fewer than 350,000 clones, and 80% to 90% of these were observed just once. The ten largest make up 2.2% of the sample. Sequencing was done on a sample of PBMCs or T cells enriched from blood (not recorded which). The source of these receptors is a man aged 25-40 years who had recovered from COVID-19.

This sequence joins TRBV7-8 and TRBJ2-7, with 8 nucleotides matching TRBD1. Germline values: CDR1 SGHVS, CDR2 FQNEAQ. CDR3 length equals 15 residues. V trimming: 4 bases; J trimming: 3 bases; junction bases outside the gene matches: 8. The chain's CDR3 is CASSSYRTGFYEQYF. DNA for the CDR3: TGTGCCAGCAGCTCCTACCGGACAGGGTTCTACGAGCAGTACTTC.

The chain combines TRBV25-1 with TRBJ2-6, with D maybe TRBD1 (6 bases). CDR1 is MGHDK and CDR2 is SYGVNS in the germline V gene. This CDR3 is 17 amino acids long. V lost 2 bases to trimming and J lost 0 bases, with 11 bases between them. The CDR3 is CASSEATGNSGANVLTF. The CDR3 DNA reads TGTGCCAGCAGTGAAGCCACAGGGAACTCTGGGGCCAACGTCCTGACTTTC.

The chain couples TRBV5-1 to TRBJ2-3; 16 bases match TRBD2. In germline, CDR1 is SGHRS, CDR2 YFSETQ. V trimming: 3 bases; J trimming: 4 bases; junction bases outside the gene matches: 5. The CDR3 runs 17 residues. The CDR3 sequence is CASSSGLAGGLPDTQYF. DNA of the CDR3: TGCGCCAGCAGCTCGGGACTAGCGGGGGGGCTTCCAGATACGCAGTATTTT. Filled out from reference TRBV5-1 and TRBJ2-3, the complete variable domain reads KAGVTQTPRYLIKTRGQQVTLSCSPISGHRSVSWYQQTPGQGLQFLFEYFSETQRNKGNFPGRFSGRQFSNSRSEMNVSTLELGDSALYLCASSSGLAGGLPDTQYFGPGTRLTVL.

The gene calls are TRBV30 and TRBJ2-4; D might be TRBD2 (5 bases). Germline V CDR1 and CDR2: GTSNPN, SVGIG (reference sequence). Between the trimmed V and J ends, which lost 1 base and 7 bases, there was a span of 20 bases. This CDR3 has 16 residues. DNA for the CDR3: TGTGCCTGGAGTGACTTAGGACTGACCCTTAGGAACATTCAGTACTTC. Protein sequence: CAWSDLGLTLRNIQYF.

This clone was seen a handful of times. The rearrangement joins TRBV19 to TRBJ1-6; D ambiguous. Trimming removed 3 bases at V and 8 bases at J, with 5 bases between. The CDR3 is 12 amino acids. Germline assignment: CDR1 LNHDA and CDR2 SQIVND (reference sequence). The DNA for the CDR3 is TGTGCCAGTAGTATCCGGGATTCACCCCTCCACTTT. It yields the protein CASSIRDSPLHF.

This chain links TRBV19 with TRBJ2-2; 7 bases fit TRBD1. Germline V CDR1 and CDR2: LNHDA, SQIVND (reference sequence). The CDR3 contains 17 residues. V was clipped by 5 bases and J by 0 bases; unmatched bases: 9. The CDR3 coding sequence is TGTGCCAGTAGTGCTTCCTCCGGGACAGCGAACACCGGGGAGCTGTTTTTT. Translating gives CASSASSGTANTGELFF.

This clone has a single count. The chain recombines TRBV5-4 with TRBJ2-7; 12 bases map to TRBD2. CDR1 and CDR2 (germline): SGHNT, YYREEE (reference sequence). CDR3 length equals 15 residues. The ends lost 4 bases at V and 3 bases at J; junction bases unmatched: 5. This CDR3 is CASSQLAGGLYEQYF. The CDR3, as DNA: TGTGCCAGCAGCCAACTAGCGGGGGGTCTCTACGAGCAGTACTTC.

The chain carries TRBV6-5 and TRBJ1-1; TRBD1 might be the D (6 bases). The CDR3 has 13 amino acids. The germline gives CDR1 MNHEY, CDR2 SVGAGI. Trimming cost V 7 bases and J 7 bases, with 16 bases left between them. CDR3 nucleotides: TGTGCCAGCAAAAAAACAGGGAGGGGTGAAGCTTTCTTT. Translated, it gives CASKKTGRGEAFF.

This clone turned up a few times. The rearrangement uses TRBV5-1 and TRBJ1-2, with D unclear. Germline assignment: CDR1 SGHRS and CDR2 YFSETQ. V shed 0 bases and J shed 7 bases, with 7 bases lying between them. This CDR3 comprises 12 residues. The CDR3: CASSLGEGGYTF. The CDR3 DNA reads TGCGCCAGCAGCTTGGGAGAGGGTGGCTACACCTTC.

The gene calls are TRBV12-3 or TRBV12-4 and TRBJ2-2, with 8 positions matching TRBD1. This CDR3 spans 12 amino acids. The V segment lost 6 bases and the J segment 6 bases; nucleotides outside the gene matches: 0. CDR3: CASRTGAGELFF. The CDR3 region has the DNA TGTGCCAGCAGGACAGGGGCCGGGGAGCTGTTTTTT.

The genes are TRBV4-2 and TRBJ1-1; 8 bases line up with TRBD1. This CDR3 has 14 amino acids. The V gene end was trimmed by 6 bases and the J gene end by 5 bases; junction bases not matched to a gene: 8. CDR1 is LGHNA, CDR2 YNFKEQ, per germline. CDR3 region: CASRLGTGGTEAFF. CDR3 sequence (DNA): TGTGCCAGCAGACTCGGCACAGGGGGTACTGAAGCTTTCTTT.

This CDR3 is CASSLVAGSSYNEQFF. The CDR3 bases are TGCGCCAGCAGCTTGGTTGCGGGGAGCTCCTACAATGAGCAGTTCTTC. The chain links TRBV5-1 to TRBJ2-1; a possible D gene is TRBD2 (6 bases). This CDR3 spans 16 amino acids. Trimming cost V 0 bases and J 0 bases, with 10 bases left between them. Looked up from germline, CDR1 is SGHRS and CDR2 is YFSETQ.

In its sample, this clone was seen once. The V and J genes are TRBV18 and TRBJ2-3; no firm D call. The CDR3 has 16 amino acids. Germline CDR1 is KGHSH and CDR2 is LQKENI. The V and J ends lost 0 bases and 0 bases respectively, with 10 bases between them. The DNA for the CDR3 is TGTGCCAGCTCACCACCGGTCGGTACTAGCACAGATACGCAGTATTTT. Encoded protein: CASSPPVGTSTDTQYF. Looking up the rest from reference TRBV18 and TRBJ2-3 gives the full variable domain: NAGVMQNPRHLVRRRGQEARLRCSPMKGHSHVYWYRQLPEEGLKFMVYLQKENIIDESGMPKERFSAEFPKEGPSILRIQQVVRGDSAAYFCASSPPVGTSTDTQYFGPGTRLTVL.

J is TRBJ1-2 and V is TRBV7-9, with D possibly matching TRBD1 (5 bases). Germline V CDR1 and CDR2: SEHNR, FQNEAQ (reference sequence). V lost 2 bases and J 6 bases, leaving 10 bases between the germline ends. CDR3 length: 13 amino acids. CDR3 sequence: CASSLQGLDGYTF. In nucleotides, the CDR3 is TGTGCCAGCAGCTTACAGGGTTTGGATGGCTACACCTTC.

The chain couples TRBV5-6 to TRBJ1-1, with 7 bases identical to TRBD1. The CDR3 runs 15 residues. Trimming took 2 bases from V and 1 from J; bases not matched to a gene: 5. The germline CDR1 and CDR2 sequences are SGHDT and YYEEEE. CDR3: CASSFSRQGNTEAFF. DNA for the CDR3: TGTGCCAGCAGCTTCTCCCGACAGGGGAACACTGAAGCTTTCTTT.

The gene calls are TRBV6-1 and TRBJ1-2; D is ambiguous. Germline V CDR1 and CDR2: MNHNS, SASEGT. The CDR3 extends over 15 amino acids. V was trimmed by 2 bases and J by 0 bases, leaving 10 bases between them. Written as DNA, the CDR3 is TGTGCCAGCAGTGAAATGGCAGTCTCTAACTATGGCTACACCTTC. This codes for CASSEMAVSNYGYTF.

The CDR3 is CAWSKKTSGDSETQYF. CDR3 sequence (DNA): TGTGCCTGGAGTAAAAAGACTAGCGGGGATAGTGAGACCCAGTACTTC. J is TRBJ2-5 and V is TRBV30, with TRBD2 matching 11 bases. Germline V gene lookup returns CDR1 GTSNPN and CDR2 SVGIG (reference sequence). Trimming removed 2 bases from V and 5 bases from J; junction bases left unmatched: 10. The CDR3 covers 16 residues.

This chain links TRBV25-1 with TRBJ1-5, with 8 positions matching TRBD1. The CDR3 consists of 15 residues. Germline CDR1 and CDR2: MGHDK and SYGVNS. V was clipped by 4 bases and J by 4 bases; unmatched bases: 6. The CDR3 protein is CASSGLRDRNQPQHF. CDR3 coding DNA: TGTGCCAGCAGTGGTCTTCGGGACAGGAATCAGCCCCAGCATTTT.

This clone was picked up a small number of times. The chain employs TRBV9 and TRBJ1-6; D is possibly TRBD1 (6 bases). V gave up 4 bases and J gave up 10 bases, with 15 bases separating them. The CDR3 extends over 14 amino acids. Germline loops: CDR1 SGDLS, CDR2 YYNGEE. The CDR3 sequence: CASSIQGGGSPLHF. CDR3 nucleotides: TGTGCCAGCAGCATACAGGGTGGAGGATCACCCCTCCACTTT.

This clone was counted a few times. The chain carries TRBV19 and TRBJ2-7; the D gene is possibly TRBD2 (5 bases). Germline V gene sequence: CDR1 LNHDA, CDR2 SQIVND (reference sequence). V was trimmed by 3 bases and J by 2 bases, leaving 11 bases between them. The CDR3 has 14 amino acids. The chain's CDR3 is CASSMGRGPYEQYF. The CDR3 region has the DNA TGTGCCAGTAGTATGGGTCGAGGGCCCTACGAGCAGTACTTC. The full variable domain, completed using reference TRBV19 and TRBJ2-7, is DGGITQSPKYLFRKEGQNVTLSCEQNLNHDAMYWYRQDPGQGLRLIYYSQIVNDFQKGDIAEGYSVSREKKESFPLTVTSAQKNPTAFYLCASSMGRGPYEQYFGPGTRLTVT.